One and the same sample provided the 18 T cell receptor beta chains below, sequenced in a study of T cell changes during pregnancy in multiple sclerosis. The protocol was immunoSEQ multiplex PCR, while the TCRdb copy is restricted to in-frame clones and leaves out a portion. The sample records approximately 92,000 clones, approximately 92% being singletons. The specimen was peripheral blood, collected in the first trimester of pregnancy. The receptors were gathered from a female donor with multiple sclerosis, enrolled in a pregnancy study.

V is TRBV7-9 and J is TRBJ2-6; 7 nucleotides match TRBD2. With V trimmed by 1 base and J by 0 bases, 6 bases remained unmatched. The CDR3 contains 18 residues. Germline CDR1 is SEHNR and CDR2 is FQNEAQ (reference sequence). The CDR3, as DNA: TGTGCCAGCAGCTTAGTGGTCGGGGGGAGCTCTGGGGCCAACGTCCTGACTTTC. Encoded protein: CASSLVVGGSSGANVLTF.

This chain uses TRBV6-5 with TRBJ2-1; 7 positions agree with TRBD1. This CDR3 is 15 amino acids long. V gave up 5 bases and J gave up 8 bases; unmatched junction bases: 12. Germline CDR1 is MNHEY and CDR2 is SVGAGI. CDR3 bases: TGTGCCAGCAGTACCAGACAGGGATGGGTGGATGAGCAGTTCTTC. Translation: CASSTRQGWVDEQFF.

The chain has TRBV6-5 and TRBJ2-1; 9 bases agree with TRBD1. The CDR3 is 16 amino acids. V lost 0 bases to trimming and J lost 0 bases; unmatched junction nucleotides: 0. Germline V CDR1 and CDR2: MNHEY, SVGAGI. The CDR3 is CASSYSTGGSYNEQFF. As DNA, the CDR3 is TGTGCCAGCAGTTACTCGACAGGGGGCTCCTACAATGAGCAGTTCTTC.

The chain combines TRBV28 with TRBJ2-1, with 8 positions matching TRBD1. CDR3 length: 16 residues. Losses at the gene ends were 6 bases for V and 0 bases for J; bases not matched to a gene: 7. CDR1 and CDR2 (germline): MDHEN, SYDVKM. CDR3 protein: CASRTPGGGSYNEQFF. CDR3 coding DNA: TGTGCCAGCAGGACTCCAGGGGGCGGCTCCTACAATGAGCAGTTCTTC.

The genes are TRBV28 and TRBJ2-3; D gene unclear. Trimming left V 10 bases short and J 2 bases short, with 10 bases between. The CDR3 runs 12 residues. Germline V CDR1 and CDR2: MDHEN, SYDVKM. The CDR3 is CATDSTTDTQYF. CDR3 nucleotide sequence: TGTGCCACCGACTCGACCACAGATACGCAGTATTTT.

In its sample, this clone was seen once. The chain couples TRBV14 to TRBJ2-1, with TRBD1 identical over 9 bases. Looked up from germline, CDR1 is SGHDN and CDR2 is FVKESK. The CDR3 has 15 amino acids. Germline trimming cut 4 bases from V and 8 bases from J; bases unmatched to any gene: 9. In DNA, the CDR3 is TGTGCCAGCAGCCTGGGACAGGGAGGGTTCGATGAGCAGTTCTTC. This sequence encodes CASSLGQGGFDEQFF.

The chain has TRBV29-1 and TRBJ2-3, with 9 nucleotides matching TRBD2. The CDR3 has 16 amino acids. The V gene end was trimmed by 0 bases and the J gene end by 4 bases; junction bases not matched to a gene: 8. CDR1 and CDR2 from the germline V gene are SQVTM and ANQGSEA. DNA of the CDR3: TGCAGCGTTGAAGATTCTAGCGGGAACGAAGCAGATACGCAGTATTTT. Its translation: CSVEDSSGNEADTQYF.

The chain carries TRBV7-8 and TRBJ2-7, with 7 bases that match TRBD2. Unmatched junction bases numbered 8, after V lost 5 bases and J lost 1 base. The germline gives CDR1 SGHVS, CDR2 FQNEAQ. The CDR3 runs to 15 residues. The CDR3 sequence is CASSPPKAGSYEQYF. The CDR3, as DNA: TGTGCCAGCAGCCCCCCCAAAGCGGGGTCCTACGAGCAGTACTTC.

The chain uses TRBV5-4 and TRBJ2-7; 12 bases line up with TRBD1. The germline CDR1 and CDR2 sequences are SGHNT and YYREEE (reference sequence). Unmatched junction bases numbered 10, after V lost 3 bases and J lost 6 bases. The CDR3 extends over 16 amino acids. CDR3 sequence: CASSSPSGQGAGEQYF. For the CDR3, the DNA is TGTGCCAGCAGCTCGCCCTCGGGACAGGGGGCGGGCGAGCAGTACTTC.

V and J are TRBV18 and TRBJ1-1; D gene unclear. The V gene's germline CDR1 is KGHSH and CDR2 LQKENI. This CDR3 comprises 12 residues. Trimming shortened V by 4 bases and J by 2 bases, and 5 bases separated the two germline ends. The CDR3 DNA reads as TGTGCCAGCTCACAGAGAAACACTGAAGCTTTCTTT. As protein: CASSQRNTEAFF.

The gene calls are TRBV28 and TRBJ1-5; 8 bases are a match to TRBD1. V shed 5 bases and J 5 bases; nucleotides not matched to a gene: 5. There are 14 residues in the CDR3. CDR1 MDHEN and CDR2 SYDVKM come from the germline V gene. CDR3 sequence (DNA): TGTGCCAGCAGTCCGGACAGGGTAGATCAGCCCCAGCATTTT. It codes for CASSPDRVDQPQHF.

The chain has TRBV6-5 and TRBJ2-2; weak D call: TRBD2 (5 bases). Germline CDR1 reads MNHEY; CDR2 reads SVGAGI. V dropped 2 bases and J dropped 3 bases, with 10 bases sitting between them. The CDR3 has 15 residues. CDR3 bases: TGTGCCAGCAGTTACCGAGGGAGTCACACCGGGGAGCTGTTTTTT. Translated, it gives CASSYRGSHTGELFF.

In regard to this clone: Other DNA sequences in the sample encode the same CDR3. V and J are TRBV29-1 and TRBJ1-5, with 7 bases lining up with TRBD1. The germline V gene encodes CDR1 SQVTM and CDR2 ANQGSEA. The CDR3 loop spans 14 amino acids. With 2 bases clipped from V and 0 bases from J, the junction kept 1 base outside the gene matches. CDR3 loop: CSVETGDSNQPQHF. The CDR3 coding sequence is TGCAGCGTTGAAACAGGGGATAGCAATCAGCCCCAGCATTTT.

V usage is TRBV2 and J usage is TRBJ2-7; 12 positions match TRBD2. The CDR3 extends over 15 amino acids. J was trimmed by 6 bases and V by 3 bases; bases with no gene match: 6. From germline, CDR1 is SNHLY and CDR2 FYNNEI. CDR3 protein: CASSEILAGGVEQYF. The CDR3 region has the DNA TGTGCCAGCAGTGAGATACTAGCGGGAGGAGTCGAGCAGTACTTC.

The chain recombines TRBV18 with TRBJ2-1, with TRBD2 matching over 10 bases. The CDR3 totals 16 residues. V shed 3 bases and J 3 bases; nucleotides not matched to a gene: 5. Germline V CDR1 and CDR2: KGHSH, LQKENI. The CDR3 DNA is TGTGCCAGCTCACCTTTAACTAGCGGGGTCTACAATGAGCAGTTCTTC. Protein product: CASSPLTSGVYNEQFF.

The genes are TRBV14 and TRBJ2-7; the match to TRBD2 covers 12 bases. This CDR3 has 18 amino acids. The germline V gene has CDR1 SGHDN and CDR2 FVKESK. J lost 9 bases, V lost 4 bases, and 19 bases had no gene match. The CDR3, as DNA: TGTGCCAGCAGCCCCGCTAGCGGGAGGGCACCGCGTTGGAGGGTGCAGTACTTC. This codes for CASSPASGRAPRWRVQYF. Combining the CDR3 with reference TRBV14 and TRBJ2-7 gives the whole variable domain EAGVTQFPSHSVIEKGQTVTLRCDPISGHDNLYWYRRVMGKEIKFLLHFVKESKQDESGMPNNRFLAERTGGTYSTLKVQPAELEDSGVYFCASSPASGRAPRWRVQYFGPGTRLTVT.

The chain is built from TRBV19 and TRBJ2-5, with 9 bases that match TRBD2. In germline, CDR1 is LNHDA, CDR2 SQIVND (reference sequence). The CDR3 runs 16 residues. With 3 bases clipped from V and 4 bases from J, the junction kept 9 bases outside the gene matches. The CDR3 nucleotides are TGTGCCAGTAGTATGGCCCGTAGCGGGAGCCGAGAGACCCAGTACTTC. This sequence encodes CASSMARSGSRETQYF.

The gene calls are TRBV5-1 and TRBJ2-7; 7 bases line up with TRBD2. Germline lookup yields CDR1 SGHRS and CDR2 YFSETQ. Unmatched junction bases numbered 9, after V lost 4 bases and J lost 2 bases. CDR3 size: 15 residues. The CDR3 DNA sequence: TGCGCCAGCAGCACAAATAGCGGGCCGGCCTACGAGCAGTACTTC. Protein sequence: CASSTNSGPAYEQYF.